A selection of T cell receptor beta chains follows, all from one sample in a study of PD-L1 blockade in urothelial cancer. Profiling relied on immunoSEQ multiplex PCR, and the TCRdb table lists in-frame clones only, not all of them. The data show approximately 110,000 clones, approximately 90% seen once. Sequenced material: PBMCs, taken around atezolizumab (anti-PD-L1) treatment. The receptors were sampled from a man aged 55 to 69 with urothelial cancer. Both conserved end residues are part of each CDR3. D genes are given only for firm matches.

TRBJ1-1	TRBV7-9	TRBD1	CASIVAQGANTEAFF
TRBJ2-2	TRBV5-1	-	CASSGGFSPGELFF
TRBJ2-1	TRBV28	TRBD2	CASRKELAGAGEQFF
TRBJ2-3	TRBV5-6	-	CASSLITGSQYF
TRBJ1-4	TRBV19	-	CASSMSRPNEKLFF
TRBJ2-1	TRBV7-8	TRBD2	CASSLGTSGMSWNEQFF
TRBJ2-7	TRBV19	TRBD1	CASRTGIQANEQYF
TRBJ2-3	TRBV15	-	CATSAHLAVYTDTQYF
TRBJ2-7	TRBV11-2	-	CASSLAQVYEQYF
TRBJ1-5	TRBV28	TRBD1	CASSLGQGPYQPQHF
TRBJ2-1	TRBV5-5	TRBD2	CASSPGLPLSDEQFF
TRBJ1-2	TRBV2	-	CASSEGRGGRDYGYTF
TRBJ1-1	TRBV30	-	CAWSVRGGGTAFF
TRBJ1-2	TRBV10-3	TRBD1	CAIRRQGNSYGYTF